This is a list of T cell receptor beta chains from one sample in a study of T-cell reconstitution after alpha-beta-depleted transplantation in children. TCRdb reprocessed the PCR reads with MiXCR, giving one entry per CDR3 protein. The sample has about 410,000 distinct CDR3 sequences, around 20% seen once. Material: PBMCs from the stem cell graft donor, obtained from the stem cell graft. These receptors were obtained from a human donor who donated a stem cell graft to a child with acute myeloid leukemia. CDR3s include the opening cysteine and the closing phenylalanine or tryptophan. Each record gives: CDR3 DNA, CDR3 protein, D gene, clone size, V gene, J gene. D genes are given only for firm matches. For some rows the clone size is stated as once, few or many, or as a class when expanded; others skip it.

CDR3nt: TGTGCCAGCAGCTCGCGGACTAGCGGGCGCTACAATGAGCAGTTCTTC
CDR3aa: CASSSRTSGRYNEQFF
d_gene: TRBD2
abundance: many
v_gene: TRBV5-4
j_gene: TRBJ2-1

CDR3nt: TGTGCCAGCAGTCTGTCTAGCGGGAGGATGGATACGCAGTATTTT
CDR3aa: CASSLSSGRMDTQYF
d_gene: TRBD2
abundance: many
v_gene: TRBV12-3/TRBV12-4
j_gene: TRBJ2-3

CDR3nt: TGTGCCAGTCAAATAGCGGGAGGACGTGAGCAGTACTTC
CDR3aa: CASQIAGGREQYF
d_gene: TRBD2
abundance: few
v_gene: TRBV10-3
j_gene: TRBJ2-7

CDR3nt: TGTGCCAGCAGCCTACGTACAGGGCTAACAGGTCCAGATACGCAGTATTTT
CDR3aa: CASSLRTGLTGPDTQYF
d_gene: .
abundance: few
v_gene: TRBV12-3/TRBV12-4
j_gene: TRBJ2-3

CDR3nt: TGTGCCAGCGGCCTCGGCCGGGACAGGCTAACCTACGAGCAGTACTTC
CDR3aa: CASGLGRDRLTYEQYF
d_gene: TRBD1
abundance: .
v_gene: TRBV5-5
j_gene: TRBJ2-7

CDR3nt: TGCAGCGTTGGAAAGACGGAAGCCAAAAACATTCAGTACTTC
CDR3aa: CSVGKTEAKNIQYF
d_gene: .
abundance: few
v_gene: TRBV29-1
j_gene: TRBJ2-4

CDR3nt: TGTGCCAGCAGCTTAGTCTCTAGCACAGATACGCAGTATTTT
CDR3aa: CASSLVSSTDTQYF
d_gene: .
abundance: many
v_gene: TRBV7-2
j_gene: TRBJ2-3

CDR3nt: TGTGTCATCAGTGGGATCGACTACGAGCAGTACTTC
CDR3aa: CVISGIDYEQYF
d_gene: .
abundance: .
v_gene: TRBV10-3
j_gene: TRBJ2-7

CDR3nt: TGTGCCAGCAGTTCTAGCGGGAGGGCCAAGGATGAGCAGTTCTTC
CDR3aa: CASSSSGRAKDEQFF
d_gene: TRBD2
abundance: many
v_gene: TRBV12-3/TRBV12-4
j_gene: TRBJ2-1

CDR3nt: TGTGCCAGCAGCACTGGGGGGGGTAGATCTGAAGCTTTCTTT
CDR3aa: CASSTGGGRSEAFF
d_gene: .
abundance: few
v_gene: TRBV7-3
j_gene: TRBJ1-1

CDR3nt: TGTGCCAGCAACACGGGGGATGCGAATCAGCCCCAGCATTTT
CDR3aa: CASNTGDANQPQHF
d_gene: .
abundance: few
v_gene: TRBV6-5
j_gene: TRBJ1-5

CDR3nt: TGCAGTGCTAGAGATCTCGGCAGGGGGAGTGAAAAACTGTTTTTT
CDR3aa: CSARDLGRGSEKLFF
d_gene: TRBD1
abundance: .
v_gene: TRBV20-1
j_gene: TRBJ1-4

CDR3nt: TGCAGCGTTGCCCCCAGCTCCTACAATGAGCAGTTCTTC
CDR3aa: CSVAPSSYNEQFF
d_gene: .
abundance: many
v_gene: TRBV29-1
j_gene: TRBJ2-1

CDR3nt: TGCGCCAGCAGCCAAGTCACAGGTTGGGGGAACACCGGGGAGCTGTTTTTT
CDR3aa: CASSQVTGWGNTGELFF
d_gene: .
abundance: .
v_gene: TRBV4-3
j_gene: TRBJ2-2

CDR3nt: TGTGCCAGCAACAACGCAGCGATGTCAGATACGCAGTATTTT
CDR3aa: CASNNAAMSDTQYF
d_gene: .
abundance: many
v_gene: TRBV27
j_gene: TRBJ2-3

CDR3nt: TGTGCCAGCAGCTCGGGACTAGGGGACAATGAGCAGTTCTTC
CDR3aa: CASSSGLGDNEQFF
d_gene: TRBD2
abundance: many
v_gene: TRBV7-6
j_gene: TRBJ2-1

CDR3nt: TGCGCCAGCAGCCAAGAGGGCGGCGTAGATACGCAGTATTTT
CDR3aa: CASSQEGGVDTQYF
d_gene: .
abundance: few
v_gene: TRBV4-1
j_gene: TRBJ2-3

CDR3nt: TGTGCCAGCAGCTTCCGGACTAGCCCTTACAATGAGCAGTTCTTC
CDR3aa: CASSFRTSPYNEQFF
d_gene: TRBD2
abundance: few
v_gene: TRBV5-6
j_gene: TRBJ2-1

CDR3nt: TGCGCCAGCAGTGAAAGAAGGAGGGGGTCACCCCTCCACTTT
CDR3aa: CASSERRRGSPLHF
d_gene: .
abundance: few
v_gene: TRBV10-2
j_gene: TRBJ1-6

CDR3nt: TGTGCCAGCACCTTATGGGGACCCAATGAGCAGTTCTTC
CDR3aa: CASTLWGPNEQFF
d_gene: .
abundance: many
v_gene: TRBV12-3/TRBV12-4
j_gene: TRBJ2-1

CDR3nt: TGTGCCAGCAGTTTAACAGCGGGAGTCTACGAGCAGTACTTC
CDR3aa: CASSLTAGVYEQYF
d_gene: TRBD2
abundance: many
v_gene: TRBV28
j_gene: TRBJ2-7

CDR3nt: TGTGCCAGCTCACTTACTCCCGGGACTAGCGTATACAATGAGCAGTTCTTC
CDR3aa: CASSLTPGTSVYNEQFF
d_gene: TRBD2
abundance: .
v_gene: TRBV18
j_gene: TRBJ2-1

CDR3nt: TGTGCCAGCAGCTTATCCGCGGGCCAGTTCTTC
CDR3aa: CASSLSAGQFF
d_gene: .
abundance: few
v_gene: TRBV7-2
j_gene: TRBJ2-1

CDR3nt: TGTGCCAGCAGCCAAGGGCTAGCGTTATACAATGAGCAGTTCTTC
CDR3aa: CASSQGLALYNEQFF
d_gene: .
abundance: few
v_gene: TRBV4-2
j_gene: TRBJ2-1

CDR3nt: TGTGCCTGGAGTCGGGAGGCGTTAGAAATGAACACTGAAGCTTTCTTT
CDR3aa: CAWSREALEMNTEAFF
d_gene: .
abundance: .
v_gene: TRBV30
j_gene: TRBJ1-1

CDR3nt: TGTGCCAGCAGCGTAGCCGGATGGGGTCAGCCCCAGCATTTT
CDR3aa: CASSVAGWGQPQHF
d_gene: .
abundance: .
v_gene: TRBV9
j_gene: TRBJ1-5

CDR3nt: TGCGCCAGCAGCTTGCCGGGAGCGGGAGAGACCCAGTACTTC
CDR3aa: CASSLPGAGETQYF
d_gene: .
abundance: .
v_gene: TRBV5-1
j_gene: TRBJ2-5

CDR3nt: TGTGCCAGCAGTTTGCTCAGCCCCGATACGCAGTATTTT
CDR3aa: CASSLLSPDTQYF
d_gene: .
abundance: .
v_gene: TRBV12-3/TRBV12-4
j_gene: TRBJ2-3

CDR3nt: TGCAGCGTTGGCCGGACAGGGGCCTACGAGCAGTACTTC
CDR3aa: CSVGRTGAYEQYF
d_gene: TRBD1
abundance: many
v_gene: TRBV29-1
j_gene: TRBJ2-7

CDR3nt: TGCAGTGCTAGAGTCTCTGGTCTTTCCTACGAGCAGTACTTC
CDR3aa: CSARVSGLSYEQYF
d_gene: .
abundance: few
v_gene: TRBV20-1
j_gene: TRBJ2-7

CDR3nt: TGCGCCAGCAGCTTGGTGTTTAGCGAGGGCACAGATACGCAGTATTTT
CDR3aa: CASSLVFSEGTDTQYF
d_gene: .
abundance: .
v_gene: TRBV5-1
j_gene: TRBJ2-3

CDR3nt: TGTGCCACCAGTGATTTAATTAATGAGCAGTTCTTC
CDR3aa: CATSDLINEQFF
d_gene: .
abundance: many
v_gene: TRBV24-1
j_gene: TRBJ2-1

CDR3nt: TGTGCCACCAGCAGAGGAGCGGGAGGATACAATGAGCAGTTCTTC
CDR3aa: CATSRGAGGYNEQFF
d_gene: TRBD2
abundance: .
v_gene: TRBV15
j_gene: TRBJ2-1

CDR3nt: TGCAGTGCTAGAGACCCAGGAATGAACACTGAAGCTTTCTTT
CDR3aa: CSARDPGMNTEAFF
d_gene: .
abundance: many
v_gene: TRBV20-1
j_gene: TRBJ1-1

CDR3nt: TGTGCCAGCAGCTTAGATTGGACTAGCGGGCCTCGGGTGGATGAGCAGTTCTTC
CDR3aa: CASSLDWTSGPRVDEQFF
d_gene: TRBD2
abundance: .
v_gene: TRBV11-2
j_gene: TRBJ2-1

CDR3nt: TGCAGCGTCCTCACTTCAGGGTTTAGCTCCTACGAGCAGTACTTC
CDR3aa: CSVLTSGFSSYEQYF
d_gene: .
abundance: few
v_gene: TRBV29-1
j_gene: TRBJ2-7

CDR3nt: TGTGCCAGCAGTCTAGAAATCGGGGCCGCCTCCACAGATACGCAGTATTTT
CDR3aa: CASSLEIGAASTDTQYF
d_gene: .
abundance: .
v_gene: TRBV9
j_gene: TRBJ2-3

CDR3nt: TGCAGCGTTGCCGGAGGGTTCGTAAACGCCAATGAGCAGTTCTTC
CDR3aa: CSVAGGFVNANEQFF
d_gene: .
abundance: .
v_gene: TRBV29-1
j_gene: TRBJ2-1

CDR3nt: TGTGCCAGCAGGTCGGGAAATTCCTACGAGCAGTACTTC
CDR3aa: CASRSGNSYEQYF
d_gene: .
abundance: .
v_gene: TRBV12-3/TRBV12-4
j_gene: TRBJ2-7

CDR3nt: TGTGCCAGCAGCAGCGAGGCGGGGGTCGGGGCCAATGTCCTGACTTTC
CDR3aa: CASSSEAGVGANVLTF
d_gene: TRBD2
abundance: .
v_gene: TRBV12-3/TRBV12-4
j_gene: TRBJ2-6

CDR3nt: TGTGCCACCAGCAGAGAGTCGGGGGGACTCTATGGCTACACCTTC
CDR3aa: CATSRESGGLYGYTF
d_gene: .
abundance: .
v_gene: TRBV15
j_gene: TRBJ1-2

CDR3nt: TGTGCCAGCAGTCGGGACAGGGAAACCGGGGAGCTGTTTTTT
CDR3aa: CASSRDRETGELFF
d_gene: TRBD1
abundance: .
v_gene: TRBV5-6
j_gene: TRBJ2-2

CDR3nt: TGTGCCAGCAGTCAAGACAGGCGATCTACGCCCCAGCATTTT
CDR3aa: CASSQDRRSTPQHF
d_gene: .
abundance: many
v_gene: TRBV12-3/TRBV12-4
j_gene: TRBJ1-5

CDR3nt: TGTGCCAGCAGTTTGGTAATTACTAGTAAGCAGTTCTTC
CDR3aa: CASSLVITSKQFF
d_gene: .
abundance: few
v_gene: TRBV27
j_gene: TRBJ2-1

CDR3nt: TGTGCCAGCAGCCCCGAGTGGGGAGGGTACGAGCAGTACTTC
CDR3aa: CASSPEWGGYEQYF
d_gene: TRBD2
abundance: few
v_gene: TRBV7-8
j_gene: TRBJ2-7

CDR3nt: TGCGCCAGCAGCTTGGCCGCGACAGGGGGGTACAATGAGCAGTTCTTC
CDR3aa: CASSLAATGGYNEQFF
d_gene: TRBD1
abundance: .
v_gene: TRBV5-1
j_gene: TRBJ2-1

CDR3nt: TGTGCCAGCAGCCATAGACTAGCGGGAGGGCCAGATGAGCAGTTCTTC
CDR3aa: CASSHRLAGGPDEQFF
d_gene: TRBD2
abundance: .
v_gene: TRBV3-1
j_gene: TRBJ2-1

CDR3nt: TGCAGTGCTAGATCTACACCGTCGGACACCATATATTTT
CDR3aa: CSARSTPSDTIYF
d_gene: .
abundance: few
v_gene: TRBV20-1
j_gene: TRBJ1-3

CDR3nt: TGTGCCAGCTCACCGTCAGGTTTCTTGAACACTGAAGCTTTCTTT
CDR3aa: CASSPSGFLNTEAFF
d_gene: .
abundance: .
v_gene: TRBV18
j_gene: TRBJ1-1

CDR3nt: TGCGCCAGCAGCCAACTTCCGGACAGGGGGAATTCACCCCTCCACTTT
CDR3aa: CASSQLPDRGNSPLHF
d_gene: TRBD1
abundance: .
v_gene: TRBV4-3
j_gene: TRBJ1-6

CDR3nt: TGCGCCAGCAGCTTGGCCGGGACAGGGGTTTCGAACACCGGGGAGCTGTTTTTT
CDR3aa: CASSLAGTGVSNTGELFF
d_gene: TRBD1
abundance: many
v_gene: TRBV5-1
j_gene: TRBJ2-2

CDR3nt: TGCGCCAGCAGCCGGGAGACATACGAAGCTTTCTTT
CDR3aa: CASSRETYEAFF
d_gene: .
abundance: few
v_gene: TRBV4-1
j_gene: TRBJ1-1

CDR3nt: TGTGCCACCAGTGATTTGCCGCCGGGACGGGGGAGCTCCTACAATGAGCAGTTCTTC
CDR3aa: CATSDLPPGRGSSYNEQFF
d_gene: .
abundance: .
v_gene: TRBV24-1
j_gene: TRBJ2-1

CDR3nt: TGTGCCAGCAGCTTGTCCCCTCTTGATGGCTACACCTTC
CDR3aa: CASSLSPLDGYTF
d_gene: .
abundance: .
v_gene: TRBV5-6
j_gene: TRBJ1-2